Listed here are 10 T cell receptor beta chains from one sample, sequenced in a study of cytomegalovirus exposure and HLA in healthy donors. Use of 60 Vbeta and 13 Jbeta primers characterized the PCR. Profiling relied on immunoSEQ multiplex PCR, and the TCRdb table lists in-frame clones only, not all of them. The sample has fewer than 95,000 clones. Sequenced input: PBMCs. The receptor set was obtained from a woman in her forties in good health and CMV-seropositive.

The J gene is TRBJ2-1, the V gene TRBV10-3, with 7 bases lining up with TRBD2. The CDR3 has 12 amino acids. V shed 4 bases and J 10 bases; nucleotides not matched to a gene: 4. Germline lookup yields CDR1 ENHRY and CDR2 SYGVKD. In DNA, the CDR3 is TGTGCCATCAGTGGCCTAGCGGCAGAGCAGTTCTTC. This sequence encodes CAISGLAAEQFF.

The J gene is TRBJ2-5, the V gene TRBV7-2, with TRBD1 as a possible D gene (6 bases). The V end was cut by 4 bases, the J end by 5 bases, with 11 bases between. The CDR3 consists of 13 residues. Germline lookup yields CDR1 SGHTA and CDR2 FQGNSA. For the CDR3, the DNA is TGTGCCAGCAGCTCTAAGGGGGTGGAGACCCAGTACTTC. Its translation is CASSSKGVETQYF.

The chain couples TRBV9 to TRBJ1-1, with D maybe TRBD1 (5 bases). Germline CDR1 reads SGDLS; CDR2 reads YYNGEE. This CDR3 region has 13 residues. The V and J ends lost 3 bases and 1 base respectively, with 7 bases between them. The CDR3 DNA reads as TGTGCCAGCAGCGGACAGCCGAACACTGAAGCTTTCTTT. It is translated as CASSGQPNTEAFF.

In DNA form, the CDR3 reads TGTGCCAGCAGCTTAGGGACTAGCGGGGGGGCCTACAATGAGCAGTTCTTC. This codes for CASSLGTSGGAYNEQFF. The rearrangement joins TRBV7-3 to TRBJ2-1; 16 bases align to TRBD2. Germline trimming cut 2 bases from V and 2 bases from J; bases unmatched to any gene: 0. From germline, CDR1 is SGHTA and CDR2 FQGTGA. This CDR3 is built from 17 residues. The complete variable domain, with remaining parts taken from reference TRBV7-3 and TRBJ2-1, reads GAGVSQTPSNKVTEKGKYVELRCDPISGHTALYWYRQSLGQGPEFLIYFQGTGAADDSGLPNDRFFAVRPEGSVSTLKIQRTERGDSAVYLCASSLGTSGGAYNEQFFGPGTRLTVL.

This chain uses TRBV4-1 with TRBJ2-7, with TRBD1 matching over 8 bases. Losses at the gene ends were 1 base for V and 2 bases for J; bases not matched to a gene: 7. Germline V CDR1 and CDR2: MGHRA, YSYEKL. The CDR3 extends over 16 amino acids. The CDR3 DNA reads as TGCGCCAGCAGCCAAGCCGGGGGACAGGCCCCCTACGAGCAGTACTTC. The encoded protein is CASSQAGGQAPYEQYF.

The V call is TRBV25-1, the J call TRBJ1-1; D gene unclear. The CDR3 has 12 amino acids. The germline gives CDR1 MGHDK, CDR2 SYGVNS. The germline V and J ends were trimmed by 3 bases and 8 bases, with 10 bases remaining between them. The CDR3 sequence is CASSDRSREAFF. The DNA of the CDR3 is TGTGCCAGCAGTGATCGGTCCCGGGAAGCTTTCTTT. Complete variable domain (other parts from reference TRBV25-1 and TRBJ1-1): EADIYQTPRYLVIGTGKKITLECSQTMGHDKMYWYQQDPGMELHLIHYSYGVNSTEKGDLSSESTVSRIRTEHFPLTLESARPSHTSQYLCASSDRSREAFFGQGTRLTVV.

The chain carries TRBV7-2 and TRBJ1-1; no firm D call. From germline, CDR1 is SGHTA and CDR2 FQGNSA. V gave up 5 bases and J gave up 8 bases, with 15 bases separating them. The CDR3 runs to 13 residues. Here the CDR3 reads CASSLGLAAEAFF. CDR3 nucleotide sequence: TGTGCCAGCAGCCTAGGCTTGGCGGCGGAAGCTTTCTTT.

The chain employs TRBV18 and TRBJ2-5; 9 nucleotides align to TRBD2. Germline trimming cut 10 bases from V and 7 bases from J; bases unmatched to any gene: 19. CDR3 size: 16 residues. Germline values: CDR1 KGHSH, CDR2 LQKENI. DNA for the CDR3: TGTGCCACCCTCGGGTCCGGACTAGCGAGAAAAGGGACCCAGTACTTC. Its protein is CATLGSGLARKGTQYF.

The rearrangement joins TRBV6-1 to TRBJ2-2; no firm D call. V was shortened by 4 bases and J by 3 bases, with 12 bases between the two germline ends. Germline V lookup: CDR1 MNHNS, CDR2 SASEGT. The CDR3 is made up of 15 amino acids. The CDR3 nucleotides read TGTGCCAGCAGTGTACAGCCCTCAGACACCGGGGAGCTGTTTTTT. Amino acid sequence: CASSVQPSDTGELFF.

The gene calls are TRBV5-4 and TRBJ2-5, with TRBD1 as a possible D gene (7 bases). The V gene's germline CDR1 is SGHNT and CDR2 YYREEE (reference sequence). The CDR3 spans 13 residues. V was shortened by 0 bases and J by 6 bases, with 9 bases between the two germline ends. Here the CDR3 reads CASSLAGGQTQYF. Written as DNA, the CDR3 is TGTGCCAGCAGCTTGGCAGGGGGGCAGACCCAGTACTTC.